This TCR beta chain stems from a study of T cell changes during pregnancy in multiple sclerosis. Generated by immunoSEQ multiplex PCR, the TCRdb table keeps only in-frame clones and is missing some. The table shows around 50,000 clones, with around 91% occurring only once. CDR1 is MNHEY and CDR2 is SMNVEV in the germline V gene (reference sequence). This CDR3 region has 13 residues. V was cut by 8 bases and J by 2 bases, with 12 bases left in between. This receptor was taken from a female donor with multiple sclerosis, enrolled in a pregnancy study. The chain links TRBV27 to TRBJ1-2, with D perhaps matching TRBD1 (6 bases). The sample in question was CD8+ T cells from peripheral blood mononuclear cells, obtained in the second trimester of pregnancy. The CDR3 DNA follows: TGTGCCAGCTCCCGGACAGCAAACTATGGCTACACCTTC. Encoded protein: CASSRTANYGYTF.